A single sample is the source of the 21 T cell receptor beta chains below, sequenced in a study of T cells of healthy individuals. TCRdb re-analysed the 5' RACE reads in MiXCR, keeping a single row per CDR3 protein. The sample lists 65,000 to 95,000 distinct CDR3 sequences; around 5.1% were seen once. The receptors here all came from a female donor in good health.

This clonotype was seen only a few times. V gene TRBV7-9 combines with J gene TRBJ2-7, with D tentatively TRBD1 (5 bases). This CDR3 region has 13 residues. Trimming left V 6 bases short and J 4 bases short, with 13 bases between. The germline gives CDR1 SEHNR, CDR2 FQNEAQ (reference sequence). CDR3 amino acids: CASRGPTDYEQYF. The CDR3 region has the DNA TGTGCCAGCAGGGGTCCGACAGATTACGAGCAGTACTTC.

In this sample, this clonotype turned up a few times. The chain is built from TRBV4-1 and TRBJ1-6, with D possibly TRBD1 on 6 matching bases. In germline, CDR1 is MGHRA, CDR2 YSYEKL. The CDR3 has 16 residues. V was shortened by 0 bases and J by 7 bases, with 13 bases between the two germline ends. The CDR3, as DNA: TGCGCCAGCAGCCAAGAAACCCGGACAGTCAATTCACCCCTCCACTTT. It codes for CASSQETRTVNSPLHF.

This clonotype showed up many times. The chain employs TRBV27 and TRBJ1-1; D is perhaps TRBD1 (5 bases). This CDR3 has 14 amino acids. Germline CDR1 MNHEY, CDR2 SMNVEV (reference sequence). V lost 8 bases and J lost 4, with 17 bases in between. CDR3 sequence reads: CASRLGRGGTEAFF. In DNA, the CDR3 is TGTGCCAGCCGCTTGGGAAGGGGAGGCACTGAAGCTTTCTTT.

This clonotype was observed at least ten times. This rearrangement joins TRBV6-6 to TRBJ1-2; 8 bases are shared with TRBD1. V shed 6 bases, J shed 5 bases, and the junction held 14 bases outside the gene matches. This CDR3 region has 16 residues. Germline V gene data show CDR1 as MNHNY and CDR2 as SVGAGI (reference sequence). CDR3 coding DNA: TGTGCCAGCAGCTCCCTCGGACAGGGCGGATGGTATGGCTACACCTTC. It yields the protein CASSSLGQGGWYGYTF.

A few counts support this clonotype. The CDR3 region is CASGSTGTGNTYEQYF. The CDR3, as DNA: TGTGCTAGTGGTTCGACCGGGACAGGGAATACCTACGAGCAGTACTTC. The V call is TRBV12-5, the J call TRBJ2-7, with 9 nucleotides matching TRBD1. The CDR3 extends over 16 amino acids. CDR1 and CDR2 from the germline V gene are LGHNT and FRNRAP. Trimming removed 4 bases from V and 2 bases from J; junction bases left unmatched: 9.

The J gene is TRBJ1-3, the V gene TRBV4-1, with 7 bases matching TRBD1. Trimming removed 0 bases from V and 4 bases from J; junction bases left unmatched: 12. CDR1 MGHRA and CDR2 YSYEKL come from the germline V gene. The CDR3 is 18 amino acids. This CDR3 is CASSQDAGQTLSGNTIYF. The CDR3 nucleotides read TGCGCCAGCAGCCAAGACGCGGGACAGACCCTATCCGGAAACACCATATATTTT.

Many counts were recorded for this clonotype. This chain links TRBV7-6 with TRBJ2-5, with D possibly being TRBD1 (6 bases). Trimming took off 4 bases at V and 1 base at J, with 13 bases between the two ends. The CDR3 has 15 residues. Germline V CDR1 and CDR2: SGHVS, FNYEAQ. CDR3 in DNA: TGTGCCAGCAGCTCCGGACAGCCGGGCCAAGAGACCCAGTACTTC. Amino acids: CASSSGQPGQETQYF. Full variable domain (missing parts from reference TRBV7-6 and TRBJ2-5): GAGVSQSPRYKVTKRGQDVALRCDPISGHVSLYWYRQALGQGPEFLTYFNYEAQQDKSGLPNDRFSAERPEGSISTLTIQRTEQRDSAMYRCASSSGQPGQETQYFGPGTRLLVL.

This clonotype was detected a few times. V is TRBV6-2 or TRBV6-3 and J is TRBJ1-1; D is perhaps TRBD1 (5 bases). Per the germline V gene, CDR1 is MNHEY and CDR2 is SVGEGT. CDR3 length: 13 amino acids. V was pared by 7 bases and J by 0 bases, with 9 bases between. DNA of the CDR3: TGTGCCAGCACGGGGGTGTTGAACACTGAAGCTTTCTTT. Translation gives CASTGVLNTEAFF.

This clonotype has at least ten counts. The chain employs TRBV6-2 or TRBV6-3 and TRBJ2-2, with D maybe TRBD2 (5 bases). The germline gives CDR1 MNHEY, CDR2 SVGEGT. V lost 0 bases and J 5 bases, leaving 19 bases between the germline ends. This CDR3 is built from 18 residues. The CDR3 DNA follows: TGTGCCAGCAGTTACTCGTCGCTAGCATTCAGTCGGACCGGGGAGCTGTTTTTT. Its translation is CASSYSSLAFSRTGELFF.

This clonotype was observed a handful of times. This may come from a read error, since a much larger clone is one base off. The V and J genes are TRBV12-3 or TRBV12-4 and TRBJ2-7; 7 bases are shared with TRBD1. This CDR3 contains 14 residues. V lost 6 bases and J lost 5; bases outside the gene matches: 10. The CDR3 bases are TGTGCCAGCAGCTACGCATCGACAGGGAACGAGCAGTACTTC. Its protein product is CASSYASTGNEQYF.

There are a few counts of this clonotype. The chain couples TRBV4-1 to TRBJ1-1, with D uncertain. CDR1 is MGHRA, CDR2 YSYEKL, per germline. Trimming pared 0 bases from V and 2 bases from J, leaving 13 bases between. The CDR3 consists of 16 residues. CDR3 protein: CASSQEPSTGNTEAFF. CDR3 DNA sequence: TGCGCCAGCAGCCAAGAGCCGTCGACGGGCAACACTGAAGCTTTCTTT.

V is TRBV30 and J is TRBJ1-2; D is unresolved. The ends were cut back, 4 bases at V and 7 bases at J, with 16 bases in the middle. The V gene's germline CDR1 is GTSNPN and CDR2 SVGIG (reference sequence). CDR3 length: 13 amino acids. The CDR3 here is CAWTETAQFGYTF. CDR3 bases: TGTGCCTGGACAGAAACGGCACAGTTTGGCTACACCTTC.

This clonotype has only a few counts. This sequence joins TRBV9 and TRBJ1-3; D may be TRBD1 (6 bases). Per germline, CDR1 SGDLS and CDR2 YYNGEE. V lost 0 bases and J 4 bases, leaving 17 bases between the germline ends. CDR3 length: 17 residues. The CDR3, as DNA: TGTGCCAGCAGCGTAGTGGACAGCCGGGGCGACGGAAACACCATATATTTT. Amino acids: CASSVVDSRGDGNTIYF.

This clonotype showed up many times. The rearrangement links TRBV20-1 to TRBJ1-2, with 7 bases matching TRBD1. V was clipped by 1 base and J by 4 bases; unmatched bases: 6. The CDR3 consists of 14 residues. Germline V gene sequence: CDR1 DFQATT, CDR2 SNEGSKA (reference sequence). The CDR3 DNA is TGCAGTGCTAGAGGACAGGGTAATAGCTATGGCTACACCTTC. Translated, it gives CSARGQGNSYGYTF.

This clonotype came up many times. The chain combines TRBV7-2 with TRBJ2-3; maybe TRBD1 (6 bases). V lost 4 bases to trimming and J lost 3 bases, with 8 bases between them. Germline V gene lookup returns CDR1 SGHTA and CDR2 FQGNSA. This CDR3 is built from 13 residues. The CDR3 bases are TGTGCCAGCAGCTCACAGGGAACAGATACGCAGTATTTT. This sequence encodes CASSSQGTDTQYF.

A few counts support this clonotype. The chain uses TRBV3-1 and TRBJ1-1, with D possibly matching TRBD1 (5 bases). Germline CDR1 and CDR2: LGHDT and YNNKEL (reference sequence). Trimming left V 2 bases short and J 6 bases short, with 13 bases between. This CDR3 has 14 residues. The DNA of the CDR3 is TGTGCCAGCAGCCAACCCCAGGGCAAGGCTGAAGCTTTCTTT. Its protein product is CASSQPQGKAEAFF.

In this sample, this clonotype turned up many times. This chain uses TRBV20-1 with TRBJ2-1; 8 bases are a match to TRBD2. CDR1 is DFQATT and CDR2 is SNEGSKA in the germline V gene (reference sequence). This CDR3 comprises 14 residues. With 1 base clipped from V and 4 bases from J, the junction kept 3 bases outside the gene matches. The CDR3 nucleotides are TGCAGTGCTAGAGGTATAGCGGGGTACAATGAGCAGTTCTTC. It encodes CSARGIAGYNEQFF.

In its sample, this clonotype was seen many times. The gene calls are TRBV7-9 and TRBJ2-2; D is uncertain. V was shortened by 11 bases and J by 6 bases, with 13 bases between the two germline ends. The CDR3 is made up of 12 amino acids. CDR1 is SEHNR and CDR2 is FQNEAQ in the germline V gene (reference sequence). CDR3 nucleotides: TGTGCCCTCTGGAGCGACGCCGGGGAGCTGTTTTTT. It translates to CALWSDAGELFF. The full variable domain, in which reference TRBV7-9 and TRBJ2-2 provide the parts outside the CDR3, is DTGVSQNPRHKITKRGQNVTFRCDPISEHNRLYWYRQTLGQGPEFLTYFQNEAQLEKSRLLSDRFSAERPKGSFSTLEIQRTEQGDSAMYLCALWSDAGELFFGEGSRLTVL.

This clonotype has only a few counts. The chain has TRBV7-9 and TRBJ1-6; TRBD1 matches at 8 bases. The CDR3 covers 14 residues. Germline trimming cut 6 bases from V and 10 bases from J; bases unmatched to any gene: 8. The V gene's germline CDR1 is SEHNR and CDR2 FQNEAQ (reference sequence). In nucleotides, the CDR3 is TGTGCCAGCAGTTCGGACAGGGTGGGCTCACCCCTCCACTTT. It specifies CASSSDRVGSPLHF.

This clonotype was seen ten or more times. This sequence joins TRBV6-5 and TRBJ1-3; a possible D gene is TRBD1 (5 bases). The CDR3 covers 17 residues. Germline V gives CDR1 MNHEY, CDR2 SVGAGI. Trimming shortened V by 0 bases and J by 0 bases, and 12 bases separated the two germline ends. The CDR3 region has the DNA TGTGCCAGCAGTTACTCCGGAATAGGGGCCTCTGGAAACACCATATATTTT. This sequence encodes CASSYSGIGASGNTIYF.

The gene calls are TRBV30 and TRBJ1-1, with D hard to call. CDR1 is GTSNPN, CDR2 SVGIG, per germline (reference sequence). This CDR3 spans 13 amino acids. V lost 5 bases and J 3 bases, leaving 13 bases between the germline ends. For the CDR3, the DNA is TGTGCCTGGTTCCCGGGTTTCGACACTGAAGCTTTCTTT. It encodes CAWFPGFDTEAFF.